Here is one T cell receptor (delta chain) with its context. Its cognate antigen is unknown. The sample holds other DNA sequences that translate to the same CDR3. Extracted RNA was reverse transcribed into cDNA. Pooled V-gene forward primers with one constant-region reverse primer generated the CDR3 amplicons by multiplex PCR. TCRdb reanalyzed the multiplex PCR reads using CATT. Of around 26,000 delta-chain clones in the sample, around 28% were seen once. The CDR3 runs to 12 residues. The germline V gene has CDR1 TSWWSYY and CDR2 QGS. V gave up 4 bases and J gave up 8 bases, with 11 bases separating them. The sample comes from a study of Vδ1+ human thymocytes. Overall study findings and caveats: Around 20% of thymic delta-chain sequences were Vdelta2, with few Vdelta3, unlike blood Vdelta1+ controls. Highly polyclonal TRG and TRD repertoires with Gaussian CDR3 length distributions appeared in thymus.

This clonotype was sampled from a boy younger than two who had congenital heart surgery. The sample was Vdelta1+ gamma-delta thymocytes from the thymus. The subset denotes: FACS-sorted CD3+ TCRalphabeta- TCRVdelta1+ TCRVdelta2- thymocytes. This rearrangement joins TRDV1 to TRDJ1; unclear D gene. CDR3 loop: CALGASGWKLIF. CDR3 DNA sequence: TGTGCTCTTGGGGCCTCAGGCTGGAAACTCATCTTT.